This T cell receptor beta chain stems from a study of T cell responses to AZD1222 COVID-19 vaccine. V gave up 4 bases and J gave up 1 base, with 7 bases separating them. This CDR3 contains 13 residues. Here immunoSEQ multiplex PCR was the method, and the copy in TCRdb shows in-frame clones only, minus some. The repertoire holds 210,000 or so clones, with around 93% as singletons. The origin of this receptor is an adult in good health. The chain links TRBV12-3 or TRBV12-4 to TRBJ1-1; unclear D gene. The source was peripheral blood, collected on day 0 of MenACWY control vaccination. CDR3 region: CASSWAANTEAFF. The CDR3 DNA sequence: TGTGCCAGCAGTTGGGCCGCGAACACTGAAGCTTTCTTT.